This passage covers 27 T cell receptor beta chains from one sample sequenced in a study of Ad26.COV2.S vaccination and SARS-CoV-2 variants. TCRdb's copy holds only in-frame clones and misses some; the assay was immunoSEQ multiplex PCR. The profile shows about half a million clones, about nine tenths of them singletons. Treatment in this sample: around 19 received Ad26.COV2.S at low or high dose, single or two shots; about 5 received placebo; per-sample allocation not given. The samples date from day 63 after the first vaccine or placebo injection. This specimen was peripheral blood, taken in a trial of Ad26.COV2.S vaccine versus placebo. These receptors were obtained from a person between 18 and 60 years old who received the Ad26.COV2.S COVID-19 vaccine or a placebo.

As concerns this clone: A much larger clone lies one base from this, so it may be a read error. Other nucleotide sequences from this sample produce the same CDR3. The chain joins TRBV28 to TRBJ2-7; D is undetermined. V lost 2 bases and J 0 bases, leaving 2 bases between the germline ends. CDR3 size: 12 residues. CDR1 MDHEN and CDR2 SYDVKM come from the germline V gene. The CDR3 DNA sequence: TGTGCCAGCAGTTTAAGCTCCTACGAGCAGTACTTC. It yields the protein CASSLSSYEQYF.

This chain's CDR3 is CASRNRGVDIQYF. The CDR3 region has the DNA TGTGCCAGCAGAAACAGGGGGGTGGACATTCAGTACTTC. This chain joins TRBV12-3 or TRBV12-4 and TRBJ2-4; TRBD1 matches at 8 bases. V trimming: 6 bases; J trimming: 8 bases; junction bases outside the gene matches: 6. The CDR3 loop spans 13 amino acids.

The V call is TRBV7-9, the J call TRBJ1-2; 10 nucleotides line up with TRBD1. The CDR3 is 15 residues long. V shed 4 bases and J 8 bases; nucleotides not matched to a gene: 10. CDR1 is SEHNR, CDR2 FQNEAQ, per germline (reference sequence). The chain's CDR3 is CASSSSGQGPLGYTF. As DNA, the CDR3 is TGTGCCAGCAGCTCCTCGGGACAGGGGCCATTAGGCTACACCTTC.

Here the CDR3 DNA reads TGCGCCAGCAGCCAATCCCCCGGGACTAGAACCTACGAGCAGTACTTC. As protein: CASSQSPGTRTYEQYF. The chain employs TRBV4-1 and TRBJ2-7; 8 bases match TRBD2. Trimming at V came to 2 bases and at J to 2 bases, leaving 8 bases not matched to a gene. The CDR3 loop spans 16 amino acids. Looked up from germline, CDR1 is MGHRA and CDR2 is YSYEKL.

This clone came up once. V and J are TRBV19 and TRBJ2-2; no firm D call. CDR1 and CDR2 (germline): LNHDA, SQIVND (reference sequence). Trimming removed 2 bases from V and 7 bases from J, with 5 bases in between. The CDR3 has 12 amino acids. Written as DNA, the CDR3 is TGTGCCAGTAGTATAAGGGTCGGGGAGCTGTTTTTT. Its translation: CASSIRVGELFF.

This sequence joins TRBV6-5 and TRBJ1-2, with 8 bases identical to TRBD1. The CDR3 runs to 15 residues. V was pared by 4 bases and J by 0 bases, with 4 bases of the junction left unmatched. CDR1 and CDR2 from the germline V gene are MNHEY and SVGAGI. The CDR3 region is CASSSRTGSNYGYTF. The CDR3 bases are TGTGCCAGCAGTTCTCGGACAGGGTCTAACTATGGCTACACCTTC.

The chain joins TRBV3-1 (or the pseudogene TRBV3-2) to TRBJ1-2; 8 nucleotides agree with TRBD1. The ends lost 4 bases at V and 4 bases at J; junction bases unmatched: 2. CDR1 is LGHDT, CDR2 YNNKEL, per germline (reference sequence). This CDR3 has 13 residues. The CDR3 nucleotides are TGTGCCAGCAGCCGACAGGGGATCTATGGCTACACCTTC. Its translation is CASSRQGIYGYTF.

The V and J genes are TRBV4-2 and TRBJ2-3; TRBD2 agrees at 8 bases. V dropped 3 bases and J dropped 4; count of bases not matched to a gene: 15. This CDR3 is 18 amino acids long. Germline V gene data show CDR1 as LGHNA and CDR2 as YNFKEQ. The CDR3 loop is CASSHSAPRGGRADTQYF. In DNA, the CDR3 is TGTGCCAGCAGCCACTCAGCCCCTCGGGGGGGCAGGGCAGATACGCAGTATTTT.

A word on this clone: Distinct nucleotide sequences in the sample also encode this CDR3. J is TRBJ1-2 and V is TRBV19, with D possibly being TRBD1 (6 bases). Germline V gives CDR1 LNHDA, CDR2 SQIVND (reference sequence). Trimming stripped 3 bases from V and 0 bases from J, with 11 bases between. CDR3 length: 15 residues. CDR3 sequence reads: CASSIGQRANYGYTF. CDR3 sequence (DNA): TGTGCCAGTAGTATCGGACAGCGAGCTAACTATGGCTACACCTTC. Drawing the rest from reference TRBV19 and TRBJ1-2, the complete variable domain is DGGITQSPKYLFRKEGQNVTLSCEQNLNHDAMYWYRQDPGQGLRLIYYSQIVNDFQKGDIAEGYSVSREKKESFPLTVTSAQKNPTAFYLCASSIGQRANYGYTFGSGTRLTVV.

The chain recombines TRBV7-9 with TRBJ1-4, with TRBD1 matching 8 bases. The CDR3 totals 17 residues. V was pared by 1 base and J by 6 bases, with 10 bases of the junction left unmatched. Germline V gives CDR1 SEHNR, CDR2 FQNEAQ (reference sequence). The CDR3 region is CASSLVVITGGDEKLFF. Here the CDR3 DNA reads TGTGCCAGCAGCTTAGTTGTTATTACAGGGGGGGATGAAAAACTGTTTTTT.

The chain is built from TRBV18 and TRBJ1-2; 7 nucleotides match TRBD1. The length of the CDR3 is 17 residues. CDR1 and CDR2 (germline): KGHSH, LQKENI. V shed 2 bases and J 2 bases; nucleotides not matched to a gene: 11. This CDR3 reads CASSPSTGEPGNYGYTF. The CDR3 region has the DNA TGTGCCAGCTCACCAAGCACAGGGGAGCCTGGGAACTATGGCTACACCTTC.

The V call is TRBV4-1, the J call TRBJ1-1, with 9 positions matching TRBD1. Germline assignment: CDR1 MGHRA and CDR2 YSYEKL. Unmatched junction bases numbered 4, after V lost 0 bases and J lost 2 bases. There are 16 residues in the CDR3. CDR3 nucleotides: TGCGCCAGCAGCCAAGAAACGGACAGGGGAAACACTGAAGCTTTCTTT. Translating it yields CASSQETDRGNTEAFF.

This clone was seen just once. V and J are TRBV7-3 and TRBJ2-5; D not certain. V was clipped by 1 base and J by 4 bases, with 10 bases between them. The CDR3 is 14 amino acids. CDR1 is SGHTA and CDR2 is FQGTGA in the germline V gene. The CDR3 DNA reads as TGTGCCAGCAGCTTAAGTACGGGCGGAGAGACCCAGTACTTC. This gives the protein CASSLSTGGETQYF.

This chain links TRBV6-5 with TRBJ1-6; tentative D call: TRBD1 (6 bases). The CDR3 loop spans 15 amino acids. Trimming removed 2 bases from V and 10 bases from J, with 15 bases in between. The germline CDR1 and CDR2 sequences are MNHEY and SVGAGI. The CDR3 here is CASSYAGDRGSPLHF. The CDR3 DNA sequence: TGTGCCAGCAGTTACGCAGGGGATCGGGGATCACCCCTCCACTTT.

This rearrangement joins TRBV19 to TRBJ2-7; the D gene could be TRBD1 or TRBD2 (5 bases each). The V gene lost 5 bases and the J gene lost 5 bases, with 13 bases spanning the gap. The germline gives CDR1 LNHDA, CDR2 SQIVND (reference sequence). The CDR3 spans 13 residues. CDR3 residues: CASSWGPGNEQYF. CDR3 nucleotide sequence: TGTGCCAGTAGTTGGGGACCAGGAAACGAGCAGTACTTC.

The chain is built from TRBV3-1 (or the pseudogene TRBV3-2) and TRBJ1-6; D remains unclear. The germline V and J ends were trimmed by 0 bases and 2 bases, with 2 bases remaining between them. The CDR3 runs 14 residues. Germline lookup yields CDR1 LGHDT and CDR2 YNNKEL (reference sequence). The chain's CDR3 is CASSQDTYNSPLHF. Here the CDR3 DNA reads TGTGCCAGCAGCCAAGATACCTATAATTCACCCCTCCACTTT.

The V gene is TRBV18, the J gene TRBJ2-7, with a tentative D call TRBD1 (6 bases). With 5 bases removed from V and 5 bases from J, the gap between germline ends came to 16 bases. Germline CDR1 reads KGHSH; CDR2 reads LQKENI. This CDR3 is 14 amino acids long. The CDR3 loop reads CASSSIQGLDEQYF. In nucleotides, the CDR3 is TGTGCCAGCTCATCAATACAGGGTCTCGACGAGCAGTACTTC.

The chain carries TRBV25-1 and TRBJ1-1; a possible D gene is TRBD1 (5 bases). CDR3 length: 15 amino acids. Deletions cut 5 bases from V and 3 bases from J, with 16 bases between. Germline CDR1 reads MGHDK; CDR2 reads SYGVNS. The CDR3 nucleotides are TGTGCCAGCAGTAACTTGGGGCCAGGGTACACTGAAGCTTTCTTT. It is translated as CASSNLGPGYTEAFF.

The V and J genes are TRBV5-4 and TRBJ1-2; TRBD1 aligns across 7 bases. The V gene's germline CDR1 is SGHNT and CDR2 YYREEE (reference sequence). V dropped 3 bases and J dropped 7; count of bases not matched to a gene: 12. The CDR3 sequence is 15 residues long. CDR3 bases: TGTGCCAGCAGCTACTACAGGGGAGCCCTCCCTGGCTACACCTTC. Encoded protein: CASSYYRGALPGYTF.

V gene TRBV12-3 or TRBV12-4 combines with J gene TRBJ1-1, with D hard to call. The CDR3 sequence is 13 residues long. V was cut by 6 bases and J by 4 bases, with 12 bases left in between. The CDR3 spells CASSTTGITEAFF. The CDR3 DNA sequence: TGTGCCAGCAGCACGACGGGAATCACTGAAGCTTTCTTT.

This chain links TRBV5-1 with TRBJ2-7, with D possibly matching TRBD1 (6 bases). Trimming took 4 bases from V and 3 from J, leaving 17 bases between them. This CDR3 is 15 amino acids long. Germline V gene lookup returns CDR1 SGHRS and CDR2 YFSETQ. The CDR3 reads CASSQSYRDGYEQYF. The CDR3 region has the DNA TGCGCCAGCAGCCAATCGTACAGGGACGGCTACGAGCAGTACTTC.

The chain uses TRBV3-1 (or the pseudogene TRBV3-2) and TRBJ2-7; no firm D call. The V end was cut by 3 bases, the J end by 7 bases, with 10 bases between. CDR3 size: 12 residues. Germline loops: CDR1 LGHDT, CDR2 YNNKEL (reference sequence). The CDR3 spells CASSQGGLEQYF. CDR3 sequence (DNA): TGTGCCAGCAGCCAGGGCGGCTTAGAGCAGTACTTC.

This chain uses TRBV28 with TRBJ1-5, with no clear D. The germline V gene has CDR1 MDHEN and CDR2 SYDVKM. The CDR3 length is 12 residues. Trimming pared 7 bases from V and 2 bases from J, leaving 6 bases between. The chain's CDR3 is CASMGGNQPQHF. Here the CDR3 DNA reads TGTGCCAGCATGGGAGGCAATCAGCCCCAGCATTTT.

V usage is TRBV7-2 and J usage is TRBJ2-1; TRBD2 aligns across 10 bases. Germline V CDR1 and CDR2: SGHTA, FQGNSA. Trimming at V came to 2 bases and at J to 4 bases, leaving 2 bases not matched to a gene. The CDR3 is 15 residues long. CDR3 nucleotides: TGTGCCAGCAGCTTATCAGCGGGGGGGTACAATGAGCAGTTCTTC. Amino acids: CASSLSAGGYNEQFF.

Worth noting for this clone: The same CDR3 also results from other DNA sequences found in this sample. The chain is built from TRBV7-3 and TRBJ2-5; possible D gene TRBD2, 6 bases. In germline, CDR1 is SGHTA, CDR2 FQGTGA. The ends were cut back, 2 bases at V and 5 bases at J, with 12 bases in the middle. The CDR3 has 14 residues. The CDR3 region is CASSLGGGGETQYF. In nucleotides, the CDR3 is TGTGCCAGCAGCTTAGGGGGAGGTGGGGAGACCCAGTACTTC.

In its sample, this clone was seen many times. V gene TRBV6-2 or TRBV6-3 combines with J gene TRBJ1-5; 8 bases align to TRBD1. The CDR3 spans 15 residues. Germline V gives CDR1 MNHEY, CDR2 SVGEGT. Trimming removed 2 bases from V and 3 bases from J; junction bases left unmatched: 3. In DNA, the CDR3 is TGTGCCAGCAGTTACACAGGGGGAATCAATCAGCCCCAGCATTTT. Translation: CASSYTGGINQPQHF.

The chain combines TRBV2 with TRBJ2-3; TRBD1 matches at 7 bases. The germline V gene has CDR1 SNHLY and CDR2 FYNNEI. The V and J ends lost 8 bases and 7 bases, in that order; junction bases with no gene match: 3. The CDR3 is 11 amino acids. In nucleotides, the CDR3 is TGTGCCAGCGCGACAGGGAATACGCAGTATTTT. The encoded protein is CASATGNTQYF.